This T cell receptor beta chain was retrieved from a study of T cell repertoires in aging, cancer and after chemotherapy. Background on the study: Glioblastoma patients receiving temozolomide-based therapy gave paired samples before and after chemotherapy. The whole study produced a dataset of approximately 10 million TCR reads.

This clonotype was seen only a few times. From germline, CDR1 is DFQATT and CDR2 SNEGSKA (reference sequence). The CDR3 spans 12 residues. Trimming left V 3 bases short and J 5 bases short, with 11 bases between. Peripheral blood genomic DNA, not sorted cells or RNA, was the template. TRB rearrangements spanning V, D and J were amplified using mixed TRB-A/B primers. TCRdb analysed the multiplex PCR reads with MiXCR anew, one entry per CDR3 protein. Seen here are over a thousand distinct CDR3 sequences, about 42% observed once, and the top ten hold 51%. The chain recombines TRBV20-1 with TRBJ2-7; the D call may be TRBD1 or TRBD2 (5 bases each). Sequencing used blood. This TCR came from a human donor with a solid tumor. The CDR3 loop reads CSARSGADEQYF. The CDR3 coding sequence is TGCAGTGCTAGGTCCGGGGCAGACGAGCAGTACTTC.